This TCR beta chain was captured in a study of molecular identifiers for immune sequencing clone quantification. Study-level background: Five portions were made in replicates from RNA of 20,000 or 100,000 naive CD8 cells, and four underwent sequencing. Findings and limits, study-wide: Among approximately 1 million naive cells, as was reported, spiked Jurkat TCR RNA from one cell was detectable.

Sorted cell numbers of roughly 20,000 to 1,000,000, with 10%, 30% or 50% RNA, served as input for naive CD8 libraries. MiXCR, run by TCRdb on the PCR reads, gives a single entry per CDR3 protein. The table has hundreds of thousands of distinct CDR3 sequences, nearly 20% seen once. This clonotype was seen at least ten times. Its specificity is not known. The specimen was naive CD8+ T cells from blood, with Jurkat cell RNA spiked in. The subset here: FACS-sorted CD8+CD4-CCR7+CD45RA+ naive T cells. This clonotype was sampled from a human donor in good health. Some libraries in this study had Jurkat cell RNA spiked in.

The CDR3 sequence: CASSDVGLGEQYF. CDR3 DNA: TGTGCCAGCAGTGACGTAGGGCTGGGCGAGCAGTACTTC. The rearrangement joins TRBV6-1 to TRBJ2-7; D remains unclear. This CDR3 is built from 13 residues. The germline V gene has CDR1 MNHNS and CDR2 SASEGT. The V end was cut by 3 bases, the J end by 6 bases, with 12 bases between.